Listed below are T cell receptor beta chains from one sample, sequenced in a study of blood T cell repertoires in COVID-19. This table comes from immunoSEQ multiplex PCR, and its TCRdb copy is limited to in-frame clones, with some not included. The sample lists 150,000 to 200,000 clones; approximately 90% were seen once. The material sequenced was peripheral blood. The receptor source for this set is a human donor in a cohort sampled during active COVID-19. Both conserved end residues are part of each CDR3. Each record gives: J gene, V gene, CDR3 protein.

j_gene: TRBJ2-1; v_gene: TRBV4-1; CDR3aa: CASQDRVGNGEQFF
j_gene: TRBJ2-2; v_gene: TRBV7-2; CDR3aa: CASSFRASSPGELFF
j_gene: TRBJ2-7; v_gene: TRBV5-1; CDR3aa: CASSLEPPPTSGGSYEQYF
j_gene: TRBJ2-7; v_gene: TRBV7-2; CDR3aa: CASSWPGGGYEQYF
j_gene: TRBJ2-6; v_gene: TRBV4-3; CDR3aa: CASSQDGISGANVLTF
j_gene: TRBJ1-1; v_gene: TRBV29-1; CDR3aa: CSAEVQSYTEAFF
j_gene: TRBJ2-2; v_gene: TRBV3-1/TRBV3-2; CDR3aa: CASSQEARGRTGELFF
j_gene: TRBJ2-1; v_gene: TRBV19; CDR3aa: CASRGLQENEQFF
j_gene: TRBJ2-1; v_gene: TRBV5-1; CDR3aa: CASSLGGGSYNEQFF
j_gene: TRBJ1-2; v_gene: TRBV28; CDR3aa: CASRLGQGTEGYTF
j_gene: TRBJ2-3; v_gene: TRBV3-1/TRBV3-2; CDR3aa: CASSQDNWDTQYF
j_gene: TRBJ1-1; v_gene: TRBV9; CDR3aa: CASSVIANTEAFF
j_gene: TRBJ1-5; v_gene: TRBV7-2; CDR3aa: CASSLNPGQQPQHF
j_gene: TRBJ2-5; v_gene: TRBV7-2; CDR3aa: CASSQGLAETQYF
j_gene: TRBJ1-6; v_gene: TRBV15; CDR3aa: CATSRDPQSYSPLHF
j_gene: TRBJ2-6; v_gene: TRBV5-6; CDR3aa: CASSLETGAGANVLTF
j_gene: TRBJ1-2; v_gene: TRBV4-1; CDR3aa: CASSQDGGPYYGYTF
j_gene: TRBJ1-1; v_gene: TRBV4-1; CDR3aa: CASSLWQMNTEAFF
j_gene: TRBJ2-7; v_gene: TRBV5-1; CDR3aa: CASSLDRAYEQYF
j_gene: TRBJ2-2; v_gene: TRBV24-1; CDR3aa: CATSDLEGVGTGELFF
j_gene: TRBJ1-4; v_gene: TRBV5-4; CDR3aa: CASSLGQGVNEKLFF
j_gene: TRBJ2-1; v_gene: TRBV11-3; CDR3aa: CASSLGQGQHNEQFF
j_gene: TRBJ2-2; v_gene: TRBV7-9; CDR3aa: CASSPGQGATGELFF
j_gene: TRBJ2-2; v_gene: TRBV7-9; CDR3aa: CASSQALYTGELFF
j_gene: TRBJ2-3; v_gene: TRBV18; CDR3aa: CASSPGQPRADTQYF